The clone carrying this TCR beta chain has a handful of counts. This sample stems from a study of technical replicates of blood from four donors. The CDR3 is 13 amino acids. V shed 5 bases and J shed 5 bases, with 13 bases lying between them. Germline CDR1 and CDR2: GTSNPN and SVGIG (reference sequence). Generated by immunoSEQ multiplex PCR, the TCRdb table keeps only in-frame clones and is missing some. This sample carries about 70,000 clones, roughly 92% of them seen once, and the ten largest clones take 0.3% to 0.4%. This chain connects TRBV30 to TRBJ1-5, with unresolved D. This clonotype was sampled from a human donor in good health. Sequenced material: T cells isolated from PBMCs. The CDR3 DNA sequence: TGTGCCTGGGCCAGAGGGCGGCATCAGCCCCAGCATTTT. It codes for CAWARGRHQPQHF.